These T cell receptor beta chains were read from a single sample in a study of PD-1 blockade in classical Hodgkin lymphoma. Some clones are missing from TCRdb's copy, which holds only in-frame ones; the method was immunoSEQ multiplex PCR. The profile shows approximately 50,000 clones, more than 75% of them singletons. The material sequenced was peripheral blood mononuclear cells (PBMCs), taken before the second cycle of nivolumab. All receptors derive from a human donor with classical Hodgkin lymphoma. Each CDR3 is given with its conserved first and last residue. The order of the fields is J gene, V gene, CDR3 protein.

TRBJ2-5,TRBV6-1,CASRSTGGETQYF
TRBJ2-5,TRBV28,CASSLGDFGTQYF
TRBJ2-7,TRBV2,CASSLAGGSYEQYF
TRBJ2-1,TRBV27,CASSLTGTVDEQFF
-,TRBV5-1,CASTSMGQAVGNEQYF
TRBJ2-7,TRBV28,CASSLDREETRGNYEQYF
TRBJ1-4,TRBV25-1,CASSGGWEKLFF
TRBJ2-7,TRBV27,CASSYRGLYEQYF
TRBJ2-1,TRBV5-1,CASSSLTGSSYNEQFF
TRBJ2-7,TRBV6-6,CASSTGTVYEQYF
TRBJ2-7,TRBV19,CASSIQPPYEQYF
TRBJ2-1,TRBV5-1,CASSLTGWVGNEQFF
TRBJ1-4,TRBV6-5,CATRQGVYEKLFF
TRBJ1-1,TRBV19,CASSIYSQQQQAFF
TRBJ2-1,TRBV5-1,CASSPTGTSSYNEQFF
TRBJ1-1,TRBV11-2,CASSSMTGLAWGLNTEAFF
TRBJ2-7,TRBV6-1,CASSDLGGEQYF
TRBJ1-1,TRBV27,CASSLAGEPEAFF
TRBJ1-5,TRBV19,CASNFGDTNQPQHF
TRBJ2-7,TRBV6-5,CACARTPSYEQYF
TRBJ1-3,TRBV6-5,CASSPAGSGNTIYF
TRBJ1-5,TRBV5-1,CASSLSTGFNQPQHF